Below, one TCR beta chain is given with its context. By sample share, this clonotype is large (0.1 to 1%). The target of this receptor is not known. No quality values exist for individual bases; no much larger clone is one base distant. This sample is drawn from a study of patients and donors after allogeneic stem cell transplantation (dated by TCRdb to about 2020). From its cysteine to its phenylalanine, the CDR3 spans 15 amino acids. The kept DNA is CDR3 alone, 45 bases in frame from the first base. Sequences SGDLS (CDR1) and YYNGEE (CDR2) are obtained from the germline V gene. V is trimmed back by 0 bases and J by 6 bases, and the junction contains 4 bases that no gene match accounts for. The library relied on RT-PCR. Instrument on record: NextSeq 550. The public sequencing data were trimmed at Q25 with fastp and processed into clonotypes with MiXCR by TCRdb, which kept only in-frame beta chains. CDR3 protein sequences are deduplicated, and each keeps its most common genes and DNA. Recorded for this sample are tens of thousands of distinct CDR3 sequences; roughly 15% of them occurred a single time. The top ten clonotypes cover approximately 32% of the sample.

Recombination connected TRBV9 to TRBJ2-1; TRBD1 matches 9 bases in the middle. The receptor's source is a human donor who was either an allogeneic HSCT recipient or a stem cell or donor lymphocyte infusion donor (not recorded which). It is not recorded whose cells these are; they may come from a transplant donor. The sequenced material came from blood, either unsorted or a sorted T cell fraction (not recorded which). Here the CDR3 is given as CASSVDGTGFNEQFF. In nucleotides, the sequence is TGTGCCAGCAGCGTAGATGGGACAGGGTTCAATGAGCAGTTCTTC.